This T cell receptor (beta chain) was recovered during a study of beta chain features in type 1 diabetes. Overall study findings and caveats: Since sequencing was performed on cDNA, cells with high TCR expression could be over-represented.

A single heparinised blood sample, averaging about 120 mL, was obtained per donor. The authors obtained over 95% purity in all sorted populations. Points on this clone: Its antigen is unknown.

Germline V CDR1 and CDR2: SNHLY, FYNNEI. The ends were cut back, 3 bases at V and 12 bases at J, with 9 bases in the middle. This CDR3 is built from 11 residues. The whole isolated RNA underwent reverse transcription, so sequencing captured expressed TCRB transcripts. Several million reads were obtained on average from naive, central memory and regulatory T cell samples. The repertoire was sequenced with immunoSEQ multiplex PCR; TCRdb's copy has only in-frame clones and lacks some. The sample includes about 220,000 clones, under 13% of them seen just once. The genes are TRBV2 and TRBJ1-5; D is unclear. The sample was central memory CD4+ T cells from blood. This sequence was found in a man aged 18-30 years in good health. CDR3 region: CASSEGGVQHF. The CDR3 bases are TGTGCCAGCAGTGAGGGAGGTGTCCAGCATTTT. The whole variable domain, filled in from reference TRBV2 and TRBJ1-5, reads EPEVTQTPSHQVTQMGQEVILRCVPISNHLYFYWYRQILGQKVEFLVSFYNNEISEKSEIFDDQFSVERPDGSNFTLKIRSTKLEDSAMYFCASSEGGVQHFGDGTRLSIL.